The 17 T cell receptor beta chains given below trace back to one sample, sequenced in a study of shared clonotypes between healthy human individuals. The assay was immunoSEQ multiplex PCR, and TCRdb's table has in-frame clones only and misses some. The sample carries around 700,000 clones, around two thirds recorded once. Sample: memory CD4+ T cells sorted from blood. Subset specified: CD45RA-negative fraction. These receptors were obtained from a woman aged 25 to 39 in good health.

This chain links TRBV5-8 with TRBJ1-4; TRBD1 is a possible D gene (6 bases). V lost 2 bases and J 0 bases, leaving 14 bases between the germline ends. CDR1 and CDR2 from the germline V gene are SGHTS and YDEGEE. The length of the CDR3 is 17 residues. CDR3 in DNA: TGTGCCAGCAGCTTTTATGAGGGGGACTCAACTAATGAAAAACTGTTTTTT. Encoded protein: CASSFYEGDSTNEKLFF.

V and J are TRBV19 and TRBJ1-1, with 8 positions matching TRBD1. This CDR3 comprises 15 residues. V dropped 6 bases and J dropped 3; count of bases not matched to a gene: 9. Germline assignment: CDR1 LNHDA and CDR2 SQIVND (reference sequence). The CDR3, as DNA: TGTGCCAGTAGGGGGACCGGGACAGGTGACACTGAAGCTTTCTTT. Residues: CASRGTGTGDTEAFF.

In nucleotides, the CDR3 is TGTGCCAGCAGCTTATCCGGTATTCAAGAGACCCAGTACTTC. Its protein is CASSLSGIQETQYF. The rearrangement uses TRBV7-9 and TRBJ2-5; D unresolved. V gave up 2 bases and J gave up 2 bases, with 9 bases separating them. Germline V CDR1 and CDR2: SEHNR, FQNEAQ (reference sequence). The CDR3 sequence is 14 residues long.

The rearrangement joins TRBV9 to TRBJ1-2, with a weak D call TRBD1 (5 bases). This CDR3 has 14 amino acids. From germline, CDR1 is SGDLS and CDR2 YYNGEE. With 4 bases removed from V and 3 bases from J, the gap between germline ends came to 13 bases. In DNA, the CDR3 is TGTGCCAGCAGCCCGACTCCAGGGTACTATGGCTACACCTTC. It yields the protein CASSPTPGYYGYTF.

The CDR3 DNA follows: TGTGCCAGCAGCCAAGGAGGCTTGGGCCCCTATGGCTACACCTTC. Encoded protein: CASSQGGLGPYGYTF. V usage is TRBV4-2 and J usage is TRBJ1-2; D not certain. The germline V gene has CDR1 LGHNA and CDR2 YNFKEQ. The CDR3 totals 15 residues. V lost 1 base to trimming and J lost 4 bases, with 13 bases between them.

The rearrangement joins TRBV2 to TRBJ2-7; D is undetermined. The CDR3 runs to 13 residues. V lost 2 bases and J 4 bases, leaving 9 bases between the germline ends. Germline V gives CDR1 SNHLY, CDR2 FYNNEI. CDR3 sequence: CASSESLVYEQYF. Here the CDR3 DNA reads TGTGCCAGCAGTGAAAGTTTGGTTTACGAGCAGTACTTC.

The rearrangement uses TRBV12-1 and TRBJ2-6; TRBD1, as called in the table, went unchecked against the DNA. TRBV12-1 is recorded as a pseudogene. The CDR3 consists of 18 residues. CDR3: CASSACDIGQSRSNVLTF. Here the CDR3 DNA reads TGTGCCAGCAGCGCTTGCGATATAGGACAAAGTCGGTCCAACGTCCTGACTTTC.

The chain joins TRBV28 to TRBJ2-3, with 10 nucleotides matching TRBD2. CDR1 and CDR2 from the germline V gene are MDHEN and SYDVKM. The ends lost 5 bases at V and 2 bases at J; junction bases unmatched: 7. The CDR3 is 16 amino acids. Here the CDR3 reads CASSPLSGRATDTQYF. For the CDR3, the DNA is TGTGCCAGCAGTCCCCTAAGCGGGAGGGCCACAGATACGCAGTATTTT.

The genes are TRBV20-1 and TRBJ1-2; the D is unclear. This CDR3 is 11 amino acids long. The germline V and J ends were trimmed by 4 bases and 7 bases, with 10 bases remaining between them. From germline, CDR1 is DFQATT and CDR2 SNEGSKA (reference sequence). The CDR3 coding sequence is TGCAGTGCTATCCGACAAGCTGGCTACACCTTC. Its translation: CSAIRQAGYTF.

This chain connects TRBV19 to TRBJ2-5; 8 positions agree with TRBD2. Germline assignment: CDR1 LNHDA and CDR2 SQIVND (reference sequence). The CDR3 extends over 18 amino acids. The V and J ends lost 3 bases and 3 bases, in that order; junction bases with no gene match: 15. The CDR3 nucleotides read TGTGCCAGTAGTATTACCCGGTCTAGCGGGTTGGGGGAAGAGACCCAGTACTTC. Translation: CASSITRSSGLGEETQYF.

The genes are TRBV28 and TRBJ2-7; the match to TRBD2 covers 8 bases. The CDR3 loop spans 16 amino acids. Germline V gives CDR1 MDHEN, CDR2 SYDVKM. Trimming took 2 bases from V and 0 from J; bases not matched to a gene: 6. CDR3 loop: CASSLMSGRGSYEQYF. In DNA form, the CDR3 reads TGTGCCAGCAGTTTAATGTCCGGGAGGGGCTCCTACGAGCAGTACTTC.

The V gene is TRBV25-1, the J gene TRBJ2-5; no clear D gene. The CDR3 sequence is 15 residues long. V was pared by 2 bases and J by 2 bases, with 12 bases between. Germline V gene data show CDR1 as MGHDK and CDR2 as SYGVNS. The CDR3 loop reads CASSETRTDQETQYF. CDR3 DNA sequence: TGTGCCAGCAGTGAAACCCGGACGGATCAAGAGACCCAGTACTTC.

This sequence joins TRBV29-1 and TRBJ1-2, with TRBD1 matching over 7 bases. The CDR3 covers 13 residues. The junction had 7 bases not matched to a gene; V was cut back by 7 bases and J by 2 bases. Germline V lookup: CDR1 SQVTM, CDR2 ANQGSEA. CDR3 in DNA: TGCAGCGCTGTCCGGACAGGCAACTATGGCTACACCTTC. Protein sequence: CSAVRTGNYGYTF. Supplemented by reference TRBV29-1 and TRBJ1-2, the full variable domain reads SAVISQKPSRDICQRGTSLTIQCQVDSQVTMMFWYRQQPGQSLTLIATANQGSEATYESGFVIDKFPISRPNLTFSTLTVSNMSPEDSSIYLCSAVRTGNYGYTFGSGTRLTVV.

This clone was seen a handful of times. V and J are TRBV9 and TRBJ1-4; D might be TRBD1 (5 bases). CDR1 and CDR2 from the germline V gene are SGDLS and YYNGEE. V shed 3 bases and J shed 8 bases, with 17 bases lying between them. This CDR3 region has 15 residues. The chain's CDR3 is CASSAGVGLMEKLFF. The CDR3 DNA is TGTGCCAGCAGCGCGGGGGTGGGACTGATGGAAAAACTGTTTTTT. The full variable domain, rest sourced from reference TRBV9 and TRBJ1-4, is DSGVTQTPKHLITATGQRVTLRCSPRSGDLSVYWYQQSLDQGLQFLIQYYNGEERAKGNILERFSAQQFPDLHSELNLSSLELGDSALYFCASSAGVGLMEKLFFGSGTQLSVL.

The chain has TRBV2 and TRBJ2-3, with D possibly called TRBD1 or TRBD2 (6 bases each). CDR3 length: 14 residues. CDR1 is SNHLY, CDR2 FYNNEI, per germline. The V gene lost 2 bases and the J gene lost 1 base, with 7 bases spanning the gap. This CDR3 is CASSERGRTDTQYF. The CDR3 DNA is TGTGCCAGCAGTGAACGGGGGCGCACAGATACGCAGTATTTT.

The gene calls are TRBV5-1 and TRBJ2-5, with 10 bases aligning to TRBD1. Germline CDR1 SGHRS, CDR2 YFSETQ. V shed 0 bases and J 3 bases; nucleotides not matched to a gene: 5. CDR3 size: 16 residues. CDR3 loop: CASSLGTGGVKETQYF. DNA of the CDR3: TGCGCCAGCAGCTTGGGGACAGGGGGAGTCAAAGAGACCCAGTACTTC.

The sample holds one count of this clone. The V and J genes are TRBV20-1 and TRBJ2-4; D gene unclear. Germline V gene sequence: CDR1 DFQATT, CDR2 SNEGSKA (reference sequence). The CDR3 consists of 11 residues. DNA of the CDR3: TGCAGCCTGGTGTTCAAAAACATTCAGTACTTC. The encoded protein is CSLVFKNIQYF.